This TCR beta chain was retrieved from a study of blood T cell repertoires in COVID-19. About the study: Collection of acute and convalescent COVID-19 samples took place in the United States, Italy and Spain. PBMCs, B-cell-depleted T cells, or T cells provided the cDNA or gDNA that made up the material.

This CDR3 comprises 11 residues. Trimming left V 3 bases short and J 7 bases short, with 7 bases between. Germline V gene data show CDR1 as SGHTA and CDR2 as FQGNSA. Authors' data handling: Reference gene primer amplification in the assay estimated nucleated cell counts. The protocol was immunoSEQ multiplex PCR, while the TCRdb copy is restricted to in-frame clones and leaves out a portion. V and J calls and clone size come straight from that table; D and trimming were deduced from the DNA. The sample shows around 82,000 clones, approximately 85% of them seen only once. Seattle cases were enrolled at active infection and followed longitudinally.

This sequence joins TRBV7-2 and TRBJ2-7; a weak D match, TRBD1 (6 bases). The origin of this receptor is a man aged 50 or older with COVID-19, enrolled during active disease. The specimen sequenced was peripheral blood. DNA of the CDR3: TGTGCCAGCAGCTTCGACAGGGAGCAGTACTTC. Translation gives CASSFDREQYF.